The 11 T cell receptor beta chains reported below all come from one sample, sequenced in a study of blood T cell repertoires in COVID-19 (TCRdb year 2020). The library was obtained by the immunoSEQ multiplex PCR assay. The clones in this table, taken by TCRdb from immuneACCESS, are in-frame only. Not every clone is retained; where verified, under half of the shortfall comes from an unresolved V gene, and the cause of the rest is unknown. The sample contains approximately 60,000 clones, roughly 80% of them found a single time. The top ten constitute around 20% of the sample. Sequenced material: peripheral blood. These TCRs come from an elderly woman with active or convalescent COVID-19.

V usage is TRBV6-1 and J usage is TRBJ2-6; D is possibly TRBD1 (5 bases). Germline lookup yields CDR1 MNHNS and CDR2 SASEGT. Trimming took off 0 bases at V and 1 base at J, with 10 bases between the two ends. This CDR3 is 17 amino acids long. The CDR3 spells CASSEAGVRSGANVLTF. CDR3 nucleotide sequence: TGTGCCAGCAGTGAAGCAGGGGTGAGATCTGGGGCCAACGTCCTGACTTTC.

Of note for this clone: Mismatch with germline at one junction end may stem from a read error. The chain employs TRBV7-3 and TRBJ1-3; 7 positions match TRBD1. This CDR3 is 14 amino acids long. Germline V gene data show CDR1 as SGHTA and CDR2 as FQGTGA. CDR3 nucleotides: TGTGCCAGCAGCCTACAGGGGTCTGGAGACACCATATATTTT. This encodes CASSLQGSGDTIYF.

This chain links TRBV29-1 with TRBJ2-5; TRBD2 aligns across 8 bases. The V and J ends lost 6 bases and 3 bases, in that order; junction bases with no gene match: 15. CDR1 is SQVTM, CDR2 ANQGSEA, per germline. The CDR3 loop spans 16 amino acids. Here the CDR3 DNA reads TGCAGCGTAAACCCCCTTCGGGCGGGGGGCAAAGAGACCCAGTACTTC. It translates to CSVNPLRAGGKETQYF.

This clone was recorded once. The chain carries TRBV21-1 and TRBJ1-2. TRBV21-1 is shown as a pseudogene. There are 15 residues in the CDR3. CDR3 protein: CASSGGGFGSYGYTF. The CDR3 nucleotides read TGTGCCAGCAGCGGCGGGGGGTTCGGATCCTATGGCTACACCTTC.

The chain combines TRBV30 with TRBJ2-1, with 8 bases matching TRBD2. Trimming took 4 bases from V and 3 from J; bases not matched to a gene: 5. The CDR3 covers 14 residues. Germline CDR1 reads GTSNPN; CDR2 reads SVGIG (reference sequence). The CDR3, as DNA: TGTGCCTGGACCCCGGGACTAGGCTACAATGAGCAGTTCTTC. It yields the protein CAWTPGLGYNEQFF.

CDR3 sequence: CASSRDFSRREQYF. The CDR3 coding sequence is TGTGCCAGCAGTCGGGACTTCTCTCGGAGGGAGCAGTACTTC. V and J are TRBV28 and TRBJ2-7; weak D call: TRBD2 (6 bases). The germline V and J ends were trimmed by 5 bases and 7 bases, with 18 bases remaining between them. Germline lookup yields CDR1 MDHEN and CDR2 SYDVKM. The CDR3 has 14 amino acids.

The V gene is TRBV9, the J gene TRBJ2-7; a possible D gene is TRBD1 (7 bases). Germline V gene lookup returns CDR1 SGDLS and CDR2 YYNGEE. The CDR3 consists of 16 residues. Trimming removed 2 bases from V and 4 bases from J, with 19 bases in between. In DNA, the CDR3 is TGTGCCAGCAGCGTCTCATCAGGGGGGACAACGTACGAGCAGTACTTC. It yields the protein CASSVSSGGTTYEQYF. The full variable domain, rest sourced from reference TRBV9 and TRBJ2-7, is DSGVTQTPKHLITATGQRVTLRCSPRSGDLSVYWYQQSLDQGLQFLIQYYNGEERAKGNILERFSAQQFPDLHSELNLSSLELGDSALYFCASSVSSGGTTYEQYFGPGTRLTVT.

Remarks on this clone: An end of the junction does not agree with germline; a read error may underlie this. The J gene is TRBJ2-1, the V gene TRBV20-1, with 9 bases fitting TRBD2. Germline V gene data show CDR1 as DFQATT and CDR2 as SNEGSKA (reference sequence). The CDR3 totals 14 residues. For the CDR3, the DNA is TGCAGTACTAGTCCGGGACTAGCTCTTAATGAGCAGTTCTTC. Encoded protein: CSTSPGLALNEQFF.

The V gene is TRBV3-1 (or the pseudogene TRBV3-2), the J gene TRBJ1-4, with a tentative D call TRBD1 (5 bases). Germline V gives CDR1 LGHDT, CDR2 YNNKEL (reference sequence). The CDR3 spans 14 residues. V shed 1 base and J shed 9 bases, with 12 bases lying between them. Here the CDR3 DNA reads TGTGCCAGCAGCCAAGTAAGTCAGGGAAAAAAACTGTTTTTT. It codes for CASSQVSQGKKLFF.

This sequence joins TRBV6-1 and TRBJ2-2; 10 nucleotides line up with TRBD1. Germline-derived CDR1 and CDR2 are MNHNS and SASEGT. This CDR3 has 17 amino acids. With V trimmed by 0 bases and J by 4 bases, 5 bases remained unmatched. CDR3 nucleotide sequence: TGTGCCAGCAGTGAAGCGGCCAGGACAGGGGGCACCGGGGAGCTGTTTTTT. This translates into CASSEAARTGGTGELFF.

This clone showed up many times. The genes are TRBV6-5 and TRBJ2-2; 11 nucleotides align to TRBD2. Germline trimming cut 8 bases from V and 8 bases from J; bases unmatched to any gene: 10. This CDR3 region has 15 residues. CDR1 is MNHEY, CDR2 SVGAGI, per germline. The CDR3 nucleotides are TGTGCCAGCCTCCTTCGACTAGCGGGGATTGGGGAGCTGTTTTTT. This translates into CASLLRLAGIGELFF.